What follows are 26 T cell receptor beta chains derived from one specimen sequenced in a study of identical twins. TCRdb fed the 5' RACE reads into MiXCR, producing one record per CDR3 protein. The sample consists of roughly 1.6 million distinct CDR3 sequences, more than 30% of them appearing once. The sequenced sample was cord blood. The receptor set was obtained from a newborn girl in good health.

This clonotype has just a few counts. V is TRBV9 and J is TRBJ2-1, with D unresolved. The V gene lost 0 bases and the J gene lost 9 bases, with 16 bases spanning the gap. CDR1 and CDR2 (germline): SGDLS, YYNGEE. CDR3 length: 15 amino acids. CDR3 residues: CASSVGGRLISEQFF. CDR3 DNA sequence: TGTGCCAGCAGCGTAGGCGGTAGGTTGATCAGTGAGCAGTTCTTC.

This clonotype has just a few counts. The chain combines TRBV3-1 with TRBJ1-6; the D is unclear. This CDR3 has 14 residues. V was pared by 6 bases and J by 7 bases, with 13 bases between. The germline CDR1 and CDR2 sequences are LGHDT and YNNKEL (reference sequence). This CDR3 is CASSPTPKNSPLHF. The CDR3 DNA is TGTGCCAGCAGTCCGACCCCCAAAAATTCACCCCTCCACTTT.

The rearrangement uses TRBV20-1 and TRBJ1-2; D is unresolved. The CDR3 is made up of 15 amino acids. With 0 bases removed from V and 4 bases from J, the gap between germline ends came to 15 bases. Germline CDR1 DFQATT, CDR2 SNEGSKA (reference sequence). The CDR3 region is CSARDPRAPRYGYTF. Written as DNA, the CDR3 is TGCAGTGCTAGAGATCCCCGCGCTCCTCGCTATGGCTACACCTTC.

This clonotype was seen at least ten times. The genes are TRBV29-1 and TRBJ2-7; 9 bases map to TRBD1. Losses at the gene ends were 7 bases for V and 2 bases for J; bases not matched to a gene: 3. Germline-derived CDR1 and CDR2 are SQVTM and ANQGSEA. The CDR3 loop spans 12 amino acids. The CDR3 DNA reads TGCAGCGCCGGGACAGGGACCTACGAGCAGTACTTC. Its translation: CSAGTGTYEQYF.

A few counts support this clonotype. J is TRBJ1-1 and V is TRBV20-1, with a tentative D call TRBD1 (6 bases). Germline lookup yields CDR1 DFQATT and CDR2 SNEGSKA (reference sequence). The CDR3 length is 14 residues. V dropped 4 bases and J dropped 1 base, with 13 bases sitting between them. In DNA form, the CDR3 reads TGCAGTGCTATCGGGCAGGGGACGAACACTGAAGCTTTCTTT. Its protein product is CSAIGQGTNTEAFF.

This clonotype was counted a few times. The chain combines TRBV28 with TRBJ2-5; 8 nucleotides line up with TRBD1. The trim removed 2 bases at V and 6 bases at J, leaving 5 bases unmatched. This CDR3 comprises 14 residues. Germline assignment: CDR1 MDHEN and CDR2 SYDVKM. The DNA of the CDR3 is TGTGCCAGCAGTTTAGGACAGGGTCAGAAGACCCAGTACTTC. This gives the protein CASSLGQGQKTQYF.

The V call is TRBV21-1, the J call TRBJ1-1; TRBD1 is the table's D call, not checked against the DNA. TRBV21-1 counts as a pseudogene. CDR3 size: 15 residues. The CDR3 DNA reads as TGTGCCAGCAGCAAATCGGGACAGCGGAGCACTGAAGCTTTCTTT. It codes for CASSKSGQRSTEAFF.

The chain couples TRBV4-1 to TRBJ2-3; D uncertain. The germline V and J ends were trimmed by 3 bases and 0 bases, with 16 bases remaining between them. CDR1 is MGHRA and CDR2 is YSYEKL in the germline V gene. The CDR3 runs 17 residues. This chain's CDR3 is CASSHLGRTPSTDTQYF. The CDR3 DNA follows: TGCGCCAGCAGCCACCTCGGCCGGACCCCTAGCACAGATACGCAGTATTTT.

For the CDR3, the DNA is TGTGCCAGCAGTTTAGTGGGCCCCGACGAGGGGTACTTC. Amino acids: CASSLVGPDEGYF. V gene TRBV27 combines with J gene TRBJ2-5; TRBD2 is a possible D gene (5 bases). CDR1 MNHEY and CDR2 SMNVEV come from the germline V gene (reference sequence). Trimming shortened V by 2 bases and J by 13 bases, and 17 bases separated the two germline ends. The CDR3 extends over 13 amino acids.

The CDR3: CAILFRDRASYGYTF. The CDR3 DNA follows: TGTGCCATCCTCTTCCGGGACAGGGCTAGCTATGGCTACACCTTC. The chain recombines TRBV6-1 with TRBJ1-2; 9 bases fit TRBD1. V gave up 10 bases and J gave up 4 bases; unmatched junction bases: 13. CDR1 is MNHNS and CDR2 is SASEGT in the germline V gene. The CDR3 sequence is 15 residues long.

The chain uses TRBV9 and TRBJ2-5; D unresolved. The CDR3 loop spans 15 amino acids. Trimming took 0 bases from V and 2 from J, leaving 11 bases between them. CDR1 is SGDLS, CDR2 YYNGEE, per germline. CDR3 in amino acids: CASSVGLGPQETQYF. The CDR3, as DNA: TGTGCCAGCAGCGTAGGTCTAGGCCCTCAAGAGACCCAGTACTTC.

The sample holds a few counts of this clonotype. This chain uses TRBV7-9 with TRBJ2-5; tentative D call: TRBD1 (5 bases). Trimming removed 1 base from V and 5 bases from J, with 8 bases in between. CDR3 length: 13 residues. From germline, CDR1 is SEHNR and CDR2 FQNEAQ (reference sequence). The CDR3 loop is CASSLEAGETQYF. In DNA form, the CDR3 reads TGTGCCAGCAGCTTAGAAGCAGGGGAGACCCAGTACTTC. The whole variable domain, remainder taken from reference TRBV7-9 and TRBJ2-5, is DTGVSQNPRHKITKRGQNVTFRCDPISEHNRLYWYRQTLGQGPEFLTYFQNEAQLEKSRLLSDRFSAERPKGSFSTLEIQRTEQGDSAMYLCASSLEAGETQYFGPGTRLLVL.

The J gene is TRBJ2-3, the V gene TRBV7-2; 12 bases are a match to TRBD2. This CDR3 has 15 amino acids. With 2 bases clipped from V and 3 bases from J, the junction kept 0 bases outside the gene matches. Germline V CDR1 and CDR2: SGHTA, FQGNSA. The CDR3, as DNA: TGTACCAGCAGCTTACTAGCGGGGGGGACAGATACGCAGTATTTT. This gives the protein CTSSLLAGGTDTQYF.

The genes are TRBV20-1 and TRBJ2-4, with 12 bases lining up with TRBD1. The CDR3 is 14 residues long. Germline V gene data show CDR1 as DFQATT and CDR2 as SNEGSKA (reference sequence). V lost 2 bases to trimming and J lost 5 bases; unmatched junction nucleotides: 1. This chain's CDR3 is CSARRDRGQNIQYF. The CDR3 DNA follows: TGCAGTGCTAGACGGGACAGGGGGCAAAACATTCAGTACTTC.

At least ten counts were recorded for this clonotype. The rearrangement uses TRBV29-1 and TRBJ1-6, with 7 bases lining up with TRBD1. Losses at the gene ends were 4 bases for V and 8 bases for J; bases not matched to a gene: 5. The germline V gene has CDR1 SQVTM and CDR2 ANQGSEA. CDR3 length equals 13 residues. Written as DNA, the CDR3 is TGCAGCGTTGGGACAGGCAGGGATTCACCCCTCCACTTT. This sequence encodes CSVGTGRDSPLHF.

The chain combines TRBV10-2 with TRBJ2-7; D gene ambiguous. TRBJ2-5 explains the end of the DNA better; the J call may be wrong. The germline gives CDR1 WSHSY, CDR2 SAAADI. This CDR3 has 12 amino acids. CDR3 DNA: TGCGCCAGCAGTGAGAGCTACGAGACCCAGTACTTC. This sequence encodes CASSESYETQYF.

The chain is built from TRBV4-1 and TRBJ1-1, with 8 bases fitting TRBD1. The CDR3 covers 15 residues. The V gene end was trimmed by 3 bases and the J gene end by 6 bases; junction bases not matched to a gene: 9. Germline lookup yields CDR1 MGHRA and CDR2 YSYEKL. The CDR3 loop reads CASSHADRGLAEAFF. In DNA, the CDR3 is TGCGCCAGCAGCCACGCCGACAGGGGACTAGCTGAAGCTTTCTTT.

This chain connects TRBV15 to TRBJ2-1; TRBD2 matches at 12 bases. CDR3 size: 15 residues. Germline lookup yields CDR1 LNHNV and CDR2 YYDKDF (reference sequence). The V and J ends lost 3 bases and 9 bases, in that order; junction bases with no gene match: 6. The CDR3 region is CATSRKTSGRGEQFF. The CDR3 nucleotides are TGTGCCACCAGCAGGAAGACTAGCGGGAGAGGTGAGCAGTTCTTC.

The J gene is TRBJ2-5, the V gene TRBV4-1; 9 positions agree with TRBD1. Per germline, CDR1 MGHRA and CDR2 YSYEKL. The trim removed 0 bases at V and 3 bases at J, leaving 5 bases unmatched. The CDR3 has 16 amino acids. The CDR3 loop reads CASSQDYGTGKETQYF. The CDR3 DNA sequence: TGCGCCAGCAGCCAAGATTATGGGACAGGGAAAGAGACCCAGTACTTC.

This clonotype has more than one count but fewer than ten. The DNA of the CDR3 is TGCAGCGTTGAAGAGGGTCACGATGAGCAGTTCTTC. Its protein product is CSVEEGHDEQFF. The chain joins TRBV29-1 to TRBJ2-1; D unclear. CDR3 size: 12 residues. CDR1 and CDR2 from the germline V gene are SQVTM and ANQGSEA. V dropped 0 bases and J dropped 8 bases, with 8 bases sitting between them.

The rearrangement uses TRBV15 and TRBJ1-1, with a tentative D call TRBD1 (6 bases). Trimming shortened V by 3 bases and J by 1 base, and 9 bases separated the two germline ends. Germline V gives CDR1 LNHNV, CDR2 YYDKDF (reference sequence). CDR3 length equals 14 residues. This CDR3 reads CATSRKGGNTEAFF. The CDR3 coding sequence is TGTGCCACCAGCAGGAAGGGGGGGAACACTGAAGCTTTCTTT.

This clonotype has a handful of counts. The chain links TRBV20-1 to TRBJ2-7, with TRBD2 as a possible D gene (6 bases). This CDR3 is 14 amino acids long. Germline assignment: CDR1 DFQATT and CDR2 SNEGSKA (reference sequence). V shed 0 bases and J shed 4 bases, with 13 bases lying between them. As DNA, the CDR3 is TGCAGTGCTAGAGATCCAGGAGGGGTTTACGAGCAGTACTTC. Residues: CSARDPGGVYEQYF.

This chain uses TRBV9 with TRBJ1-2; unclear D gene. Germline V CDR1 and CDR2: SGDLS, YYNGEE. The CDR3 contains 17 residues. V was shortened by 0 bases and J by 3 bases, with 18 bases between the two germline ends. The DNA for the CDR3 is TGTGCCAGCAGCGTAGACCCCTTGACACGCTCGGACTATGGCTACACCTTC. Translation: CASSVDPLTRSDYGYTF.

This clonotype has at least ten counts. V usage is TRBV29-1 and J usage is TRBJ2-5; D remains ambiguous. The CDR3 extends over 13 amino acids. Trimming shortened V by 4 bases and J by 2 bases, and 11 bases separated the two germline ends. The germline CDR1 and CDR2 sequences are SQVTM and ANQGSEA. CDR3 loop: CSVGELFQETQYF. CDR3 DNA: TGCAGCGTTGGGGAACTTTTTCAAGAGACCCAGTACTTC.

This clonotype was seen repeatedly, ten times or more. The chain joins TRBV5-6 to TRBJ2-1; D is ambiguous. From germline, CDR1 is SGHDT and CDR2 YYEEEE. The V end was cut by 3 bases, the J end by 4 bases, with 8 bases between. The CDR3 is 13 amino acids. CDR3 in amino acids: CASSSVTYNEQFF. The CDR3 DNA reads TGTGCCAGCAGCTCAGTAACTTACAATGAGCAGTTCTTC.

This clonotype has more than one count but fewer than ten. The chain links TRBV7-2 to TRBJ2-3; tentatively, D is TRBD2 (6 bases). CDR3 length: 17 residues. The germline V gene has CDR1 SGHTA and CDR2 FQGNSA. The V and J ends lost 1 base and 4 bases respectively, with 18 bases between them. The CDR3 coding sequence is TGTGCCAGCAGCTTAGAACCCTTGACTAGTTACGCAGATACGCAGTATTTT. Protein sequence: CASSLEPLTSYADTQYF.